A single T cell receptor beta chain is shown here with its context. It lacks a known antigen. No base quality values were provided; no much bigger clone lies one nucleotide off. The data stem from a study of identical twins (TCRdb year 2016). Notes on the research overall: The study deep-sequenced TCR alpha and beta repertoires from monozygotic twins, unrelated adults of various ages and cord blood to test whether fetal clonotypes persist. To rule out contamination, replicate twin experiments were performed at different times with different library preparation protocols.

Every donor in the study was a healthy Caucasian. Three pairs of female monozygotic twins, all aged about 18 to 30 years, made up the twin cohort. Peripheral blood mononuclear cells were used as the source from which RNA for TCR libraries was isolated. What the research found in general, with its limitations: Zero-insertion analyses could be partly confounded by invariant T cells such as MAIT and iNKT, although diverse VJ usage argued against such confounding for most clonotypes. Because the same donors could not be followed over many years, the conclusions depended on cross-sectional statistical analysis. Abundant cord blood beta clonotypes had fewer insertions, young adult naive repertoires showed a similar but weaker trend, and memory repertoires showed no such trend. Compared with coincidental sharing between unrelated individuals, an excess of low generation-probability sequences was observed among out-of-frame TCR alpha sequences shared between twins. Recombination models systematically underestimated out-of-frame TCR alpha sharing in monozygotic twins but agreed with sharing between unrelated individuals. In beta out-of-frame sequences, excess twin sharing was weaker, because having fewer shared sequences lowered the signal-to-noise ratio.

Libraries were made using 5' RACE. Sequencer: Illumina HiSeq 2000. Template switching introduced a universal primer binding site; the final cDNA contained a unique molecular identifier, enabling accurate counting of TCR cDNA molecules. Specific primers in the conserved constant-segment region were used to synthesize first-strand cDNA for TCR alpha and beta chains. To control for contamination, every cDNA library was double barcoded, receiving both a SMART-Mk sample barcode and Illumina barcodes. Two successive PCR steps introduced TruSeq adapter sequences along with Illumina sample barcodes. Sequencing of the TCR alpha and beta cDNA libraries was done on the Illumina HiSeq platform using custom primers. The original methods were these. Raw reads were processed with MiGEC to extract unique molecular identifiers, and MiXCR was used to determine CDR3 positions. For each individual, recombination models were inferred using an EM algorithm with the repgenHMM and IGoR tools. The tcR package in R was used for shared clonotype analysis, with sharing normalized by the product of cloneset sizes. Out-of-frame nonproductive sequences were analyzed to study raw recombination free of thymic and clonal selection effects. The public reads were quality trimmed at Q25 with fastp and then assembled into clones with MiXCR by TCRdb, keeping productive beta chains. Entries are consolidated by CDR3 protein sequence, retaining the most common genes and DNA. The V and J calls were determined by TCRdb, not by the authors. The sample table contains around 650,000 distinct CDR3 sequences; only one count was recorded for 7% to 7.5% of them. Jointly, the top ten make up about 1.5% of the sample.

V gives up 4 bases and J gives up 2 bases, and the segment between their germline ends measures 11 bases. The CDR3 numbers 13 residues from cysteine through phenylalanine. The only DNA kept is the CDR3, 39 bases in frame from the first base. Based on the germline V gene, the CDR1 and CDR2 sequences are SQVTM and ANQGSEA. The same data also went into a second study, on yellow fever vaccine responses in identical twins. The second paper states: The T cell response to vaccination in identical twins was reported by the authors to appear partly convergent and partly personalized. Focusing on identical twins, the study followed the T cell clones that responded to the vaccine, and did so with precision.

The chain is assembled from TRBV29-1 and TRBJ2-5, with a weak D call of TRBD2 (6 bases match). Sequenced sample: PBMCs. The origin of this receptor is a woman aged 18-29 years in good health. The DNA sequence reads TGCAGCGTTGGGTGGGGGGTACAAGAGACCCAGTACTTC. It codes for CSVGWGVQETQYF.